This paragraph reports one TCR beta chain. These data are taken from a study of T cell changes during pregnancy in multiple sclerosis. TCRdb keeps only in-frame clones here, not all; method: immunoSEQ multiplex PCR. The table includes approximately 90,000 clones, roughly 90% detected once. Germline values: CDR1 SGHNT, CDR2 YENEEA. Trimming took 5 bases from V and 2 from J, leaving 13 bases between them. CDR3 size: 15 residues. The rearrangement links TRBV11-3 to TRBJ2-1, with a weak D call TRBD2 (6 bases). Source: peripheral blood, taken in the first trimester of pregnancy. The source of this sequence is a female donor with multiple sclerosis, enrolled in a pregnancy study. The CDR3 region is CASSPLGGAYNEQFF. CDR3 sequence (DNA): TGTGCCAGCAGCCCACTTGGCGGGGCCTACAATGAGCAGTTCTTC.